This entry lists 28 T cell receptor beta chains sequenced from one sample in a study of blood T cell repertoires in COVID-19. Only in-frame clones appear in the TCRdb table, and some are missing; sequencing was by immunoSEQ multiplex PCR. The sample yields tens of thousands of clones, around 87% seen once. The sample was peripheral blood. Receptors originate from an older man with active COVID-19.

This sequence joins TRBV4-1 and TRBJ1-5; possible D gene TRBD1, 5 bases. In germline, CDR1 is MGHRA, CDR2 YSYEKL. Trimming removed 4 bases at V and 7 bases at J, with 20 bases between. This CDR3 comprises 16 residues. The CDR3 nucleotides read TGCGCCAGCAGCCCTCGGCAGGGCCTCAGCAGGCAGCCCCAGCATTTT. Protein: CASSPRQGLSRQPQHF.

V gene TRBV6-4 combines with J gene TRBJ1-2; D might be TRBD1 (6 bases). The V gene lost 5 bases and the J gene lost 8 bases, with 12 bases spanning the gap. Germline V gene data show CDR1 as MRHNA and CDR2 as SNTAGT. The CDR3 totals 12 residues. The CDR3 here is CASSRAGEGYTF. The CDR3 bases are TGTGCCAGCAGTCGGGCAGGGGAAGGCTACACCTTC.

CDR3 bases: TGTGCCAGCAGCCCCCGGGAGGGGGGGCTGTTTTTT. Its protein is CASSPREGGLFF. The V gene is TRBV3-1 (or the pseudogene TRBV3-2), the J gene TRBJ1-4; tentative D call: TRBD1 (6 bases). This CDR3 comprises 12 residues. The germline V gene has CDR1 LGHDT and CDR2 YNNKEL (reference sequence). The V and J ends lost 4 bases and 14 bases respectively, with 14 bases between them.

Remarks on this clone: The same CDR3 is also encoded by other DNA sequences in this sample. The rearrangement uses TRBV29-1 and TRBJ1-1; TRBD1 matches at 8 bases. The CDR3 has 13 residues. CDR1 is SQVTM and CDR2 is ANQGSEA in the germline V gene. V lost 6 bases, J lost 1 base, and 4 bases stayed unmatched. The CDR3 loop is CSVVQGGNTEAFF. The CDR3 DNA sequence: TGCAGCGTCGTACAGGGGGGGAACACTGAAGCTTTCTTT.

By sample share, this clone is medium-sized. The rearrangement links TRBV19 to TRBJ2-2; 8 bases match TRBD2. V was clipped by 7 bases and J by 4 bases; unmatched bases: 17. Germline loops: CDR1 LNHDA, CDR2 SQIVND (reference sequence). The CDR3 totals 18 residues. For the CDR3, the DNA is TGTGCCAGTACCGGGGGGGTTTTTAGCGGGCGAGCCACCGGGGAGCTGTTTTTT. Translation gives CASTGGVFSGRATGELFF.

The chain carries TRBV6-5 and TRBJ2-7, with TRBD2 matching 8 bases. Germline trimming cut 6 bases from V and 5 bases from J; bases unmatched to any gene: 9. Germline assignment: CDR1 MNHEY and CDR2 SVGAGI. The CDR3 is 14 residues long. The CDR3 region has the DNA TGTGCCAGCAGGGCCCGGGGGGGCGCCCACGAGCAGTACTTC. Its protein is CASRARGGAHEQYF.

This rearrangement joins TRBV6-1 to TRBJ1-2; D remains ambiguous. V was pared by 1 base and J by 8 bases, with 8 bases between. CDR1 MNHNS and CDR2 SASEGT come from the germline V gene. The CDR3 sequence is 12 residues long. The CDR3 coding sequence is TGTGCCAGCAGTGAAGGGGCATGGGGCTACACCTTC. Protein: CASSEGAWGYTF.

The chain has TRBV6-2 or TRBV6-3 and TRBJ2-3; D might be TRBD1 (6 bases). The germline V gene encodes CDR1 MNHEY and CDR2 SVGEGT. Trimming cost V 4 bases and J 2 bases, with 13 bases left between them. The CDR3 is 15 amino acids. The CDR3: CASSWFRDTTDTQYF. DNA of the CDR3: TGTGCCAGCAGTTGGTTCCGGGACACCACAGATACGCAGTATTTT.

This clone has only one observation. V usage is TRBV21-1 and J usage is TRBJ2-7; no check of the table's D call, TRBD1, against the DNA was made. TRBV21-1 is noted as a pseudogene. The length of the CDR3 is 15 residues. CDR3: CASSRRPGGLYEQYF. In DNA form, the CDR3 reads TGTGCCAGCAGCCGAAGGCCAGGGGGTTTGTACGAGCAGTACTTC.

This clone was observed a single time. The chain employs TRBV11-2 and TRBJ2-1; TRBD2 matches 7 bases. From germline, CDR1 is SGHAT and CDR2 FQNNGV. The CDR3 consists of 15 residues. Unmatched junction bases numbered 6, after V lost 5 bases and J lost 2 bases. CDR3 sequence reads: CASSTRTRPYNEQFF. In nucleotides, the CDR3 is TGTGCCAGCAGCACCCGGACTAGACCCTACAATGAGCAGTTCTTC.

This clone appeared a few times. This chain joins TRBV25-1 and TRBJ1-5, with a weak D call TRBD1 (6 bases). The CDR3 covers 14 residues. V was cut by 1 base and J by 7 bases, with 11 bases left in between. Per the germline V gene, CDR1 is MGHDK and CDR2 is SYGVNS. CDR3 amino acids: CASSEFGGGQPQHF. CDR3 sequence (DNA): TGTGCCAGCAGTGAATTTGGGGGCGGGCAGCCCCAGCATTTT.

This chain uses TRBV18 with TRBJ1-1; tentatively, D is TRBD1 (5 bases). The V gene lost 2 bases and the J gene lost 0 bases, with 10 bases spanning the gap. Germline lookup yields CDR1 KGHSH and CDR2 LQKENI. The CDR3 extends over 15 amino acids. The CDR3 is CASSPWGEMNTEAFF. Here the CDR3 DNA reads TGTGCCAGCTCACCATGGGGGGAAATGAACACTGAAGCTTTCTTT.

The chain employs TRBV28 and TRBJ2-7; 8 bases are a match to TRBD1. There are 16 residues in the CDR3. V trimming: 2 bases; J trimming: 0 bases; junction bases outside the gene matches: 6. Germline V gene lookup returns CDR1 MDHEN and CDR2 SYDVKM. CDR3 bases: TGTGCCAGCAGTTTAGCCGGGACAGGTTACTCCTACGAGCAGTACTTC. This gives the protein CASSLAGTGYSYEQYF.

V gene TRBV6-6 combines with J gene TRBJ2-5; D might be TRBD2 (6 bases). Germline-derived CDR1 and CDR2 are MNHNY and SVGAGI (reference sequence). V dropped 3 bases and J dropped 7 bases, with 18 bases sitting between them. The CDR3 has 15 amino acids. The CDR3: CASSYWARPGVTQYF. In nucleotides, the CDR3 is TGTGCCAGCAGTTATTGGGCCCGGCCGGGGGTGACCCAGTACTTC.

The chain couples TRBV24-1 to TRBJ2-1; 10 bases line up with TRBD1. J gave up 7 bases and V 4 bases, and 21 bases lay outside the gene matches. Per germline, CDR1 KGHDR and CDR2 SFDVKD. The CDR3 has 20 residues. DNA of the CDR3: TGTGCCACCAGTGACCCCACTTCCCGGGACAGGGGACTCCCGGGGAATGAGCAGTTCTTC. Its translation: CATSDPTSRDRGLPGNEQFF.

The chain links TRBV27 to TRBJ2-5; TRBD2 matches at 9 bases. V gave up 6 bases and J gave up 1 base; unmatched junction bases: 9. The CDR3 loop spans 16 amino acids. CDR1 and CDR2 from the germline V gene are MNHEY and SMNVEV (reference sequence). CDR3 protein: CASSPGLATRQETQYF. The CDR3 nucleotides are TGTGCCAGCAGCCCCGGACTAGCGACACGCCAAGAGACCCAGTACTTC.

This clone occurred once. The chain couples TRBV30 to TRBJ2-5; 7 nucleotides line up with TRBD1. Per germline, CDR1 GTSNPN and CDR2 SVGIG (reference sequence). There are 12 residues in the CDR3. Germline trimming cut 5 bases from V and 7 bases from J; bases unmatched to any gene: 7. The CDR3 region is CAWDRDVRTQYF. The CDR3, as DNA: TGTGCCTGGGACAGGGACGTGCGGACCCAGTACTTC. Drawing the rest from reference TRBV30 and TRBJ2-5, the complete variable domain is SQTIHQWPATLVQPVGSPLSLECTVEGTSNPNLYWYRQAAGRGLQLLFYSVGIGQISSEVPQNLSASRPQDRQFILSSKKLLLSDSGFYLCAWDRDVRTQYFGPGTRLLVL.

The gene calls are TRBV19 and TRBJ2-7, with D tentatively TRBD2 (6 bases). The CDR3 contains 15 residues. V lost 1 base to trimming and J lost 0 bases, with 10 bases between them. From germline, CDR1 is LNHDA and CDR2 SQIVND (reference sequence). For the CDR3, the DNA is TGTGCCAGTAGTATAGGGGGGGTTCCCTCCTACGAGCAGTACTTC. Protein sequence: CASSIGGVPSYEQYF.

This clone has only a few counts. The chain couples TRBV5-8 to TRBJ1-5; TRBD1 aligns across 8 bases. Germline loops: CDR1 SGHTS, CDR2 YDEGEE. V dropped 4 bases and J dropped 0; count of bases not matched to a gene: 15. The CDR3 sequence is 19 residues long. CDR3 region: CASSQSPGQARYSNQPQHF. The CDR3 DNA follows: TGTGCCAGCAGCCAATCCCCGGGACAGGCCAGATATAGCAATCAGCCCCAGCATTTT.

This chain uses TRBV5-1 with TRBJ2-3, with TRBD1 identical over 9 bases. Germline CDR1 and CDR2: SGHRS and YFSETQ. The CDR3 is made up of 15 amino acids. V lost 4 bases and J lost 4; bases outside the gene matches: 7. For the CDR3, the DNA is TGCGCCAGCAGCACCGACAGGGGGGACGCAGATACGCAGTATTTT. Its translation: CASSTDRGDADTQYF.

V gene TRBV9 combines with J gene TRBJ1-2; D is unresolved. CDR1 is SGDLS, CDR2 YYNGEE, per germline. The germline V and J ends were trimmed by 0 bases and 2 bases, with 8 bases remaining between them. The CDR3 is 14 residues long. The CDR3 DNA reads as TGTGCCAGCAGCGTAGGGGAGGGAAACTATGGCTACACCTTC. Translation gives CASSVGEGNYGYTF.

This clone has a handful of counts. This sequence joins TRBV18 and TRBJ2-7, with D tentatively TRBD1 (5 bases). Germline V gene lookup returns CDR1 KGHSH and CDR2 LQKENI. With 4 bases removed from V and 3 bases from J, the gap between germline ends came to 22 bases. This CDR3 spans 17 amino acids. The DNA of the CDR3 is TGTGCCAGCTCACGGGGCGGTAGTTCGGCCTCCCACTACGAGCAGTACTTC. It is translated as CASSRGGSSASHYEQYF.

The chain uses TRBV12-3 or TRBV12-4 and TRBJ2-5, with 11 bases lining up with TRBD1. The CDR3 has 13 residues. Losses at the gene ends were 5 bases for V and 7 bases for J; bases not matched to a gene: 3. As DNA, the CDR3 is TGTGCCAGCAGTCCGGGACAGGGGGGGACCCAGTACTTC. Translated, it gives CASSPGQGGTQYF.

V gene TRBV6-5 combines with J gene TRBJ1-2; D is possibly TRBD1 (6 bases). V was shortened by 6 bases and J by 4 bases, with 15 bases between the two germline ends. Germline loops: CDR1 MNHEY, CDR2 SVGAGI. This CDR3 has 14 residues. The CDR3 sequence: CASSRDTEVYGYTF. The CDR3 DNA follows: TGTGCCAGCAGCCGGGACACAGAGGTCTATGGCTACACCTTC.

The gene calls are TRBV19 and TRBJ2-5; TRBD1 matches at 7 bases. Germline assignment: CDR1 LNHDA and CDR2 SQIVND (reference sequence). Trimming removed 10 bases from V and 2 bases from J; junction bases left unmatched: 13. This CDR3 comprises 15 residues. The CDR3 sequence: CATRTIGGRQETQYF. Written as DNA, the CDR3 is TGTGCCACCCGGACAATAGGGGGCAGGCAAGAGACCCAGTACTTC.

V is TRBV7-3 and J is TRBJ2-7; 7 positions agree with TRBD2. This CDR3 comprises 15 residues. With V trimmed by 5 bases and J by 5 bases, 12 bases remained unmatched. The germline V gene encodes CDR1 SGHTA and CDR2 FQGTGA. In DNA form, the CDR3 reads TGTGCCAGCAGCCCGGGGTTGGGAGGGATCGACGAGCAGTACTTC. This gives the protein CASSPGLGGIDEQYF.

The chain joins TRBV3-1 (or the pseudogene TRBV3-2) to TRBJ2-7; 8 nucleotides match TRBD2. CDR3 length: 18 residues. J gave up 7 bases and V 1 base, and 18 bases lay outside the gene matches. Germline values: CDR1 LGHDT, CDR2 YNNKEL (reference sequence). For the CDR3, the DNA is TGTGCCAGCAGCCAAGCGGGAGGGCAGGCCTACCCCCCCTGGGAGCAGTACTTC. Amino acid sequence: CASSQAGGQAYPPWEQYF.

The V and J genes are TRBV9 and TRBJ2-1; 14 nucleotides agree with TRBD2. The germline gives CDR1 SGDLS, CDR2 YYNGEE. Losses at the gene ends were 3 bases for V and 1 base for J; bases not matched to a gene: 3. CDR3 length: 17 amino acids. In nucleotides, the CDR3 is TGTGCCAGCAGCGGGGGGACTAGCGGGAGTTCCTACAATGAGCAGTTCTTC. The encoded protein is CASSGGTSGSSYNEQFF.